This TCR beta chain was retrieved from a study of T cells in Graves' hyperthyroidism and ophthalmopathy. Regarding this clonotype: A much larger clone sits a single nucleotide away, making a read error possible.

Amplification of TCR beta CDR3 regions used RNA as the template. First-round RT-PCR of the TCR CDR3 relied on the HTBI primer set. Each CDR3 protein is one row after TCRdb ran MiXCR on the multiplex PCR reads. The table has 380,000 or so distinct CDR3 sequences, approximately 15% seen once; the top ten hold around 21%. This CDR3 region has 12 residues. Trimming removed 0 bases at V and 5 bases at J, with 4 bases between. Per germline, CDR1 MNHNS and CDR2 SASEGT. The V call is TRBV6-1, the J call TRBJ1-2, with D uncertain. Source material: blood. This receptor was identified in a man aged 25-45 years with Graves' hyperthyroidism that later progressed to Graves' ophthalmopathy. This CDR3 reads CASSEALYGYTF. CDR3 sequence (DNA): TGTGCCAGCAGTGAAGCCCTGTATGGCTACACCTTC.